Below are 20 T cell receptor beta chains sequenced from a single sample in a study of regulatory T cells in long-lasting Graves disease. Regarding time point: newly diagnosed GD, antithyroid drugs for less than 3 months. PBMC RNA served as the TCR library source. To make TCR beta libraries, researchers used iRepertoire HTBI primers and Arm-PCR of CDR3 regions. TCRdb passed the multiplex PCR reads through MiXCR, listing each CDR3 protein once. The sample includes hundreds of thousands of distinct CDR3 sequences, 16% of them seen just once. This sample was also put to use in a study of T cells in Graves' hyperthyroidism and ophthalmopathy.

The sample in question was peripheral blood mononuclear cells (PBMCs), obtained at new diagnosis, from a patient treated with antithyroid drugs. The receptor source for this set is a woman aged 35 to 59 with Graves disease.

This clonotype was detected ten times or more. The gene calls are TRBV6-1 and TRBJ1-6; a weak D match, TRBD1 (5 bases). CDR3 length: 16 amino acids. Trimming took off 8 bases at V and 6 bases at J, with 20 bases between the two ends. Germline loops: CDR1 MNHNS, CDR2 SASEGT. The CDR3 reads CASWGGRGLLNSPLHF. Written as DNA, the CDR3 is TGTGCCAGCTGGGGGGGGAGGGGATTACTTAATTCACCCCTCCACTTT.

This clonotype was counted ten times or more. For the CDR3, the DNA is TGTGCCAGCAGCCGCAAAGGGGGACTTACTGAAGCTTTCTTT. Amino acid sequence: CASSRKGGLTEAFF. The chain has TRBV7-9 and TRBJ1-1, with D perhaps TRBD1 (6 bases). The CDR3 length is 14 residues. Trimming removed 5 bases at V and 5 bases at J, with 15 bases between. CDR1 SEHNR and CDR2 FQNEAQ come from the germline V gene (reference sequence).

This clonotype has a count of ten or more. The chain is built from TRBV2 and TRBJ1-5; D is unresolved. V was shortened by 3 bases and J by 1 base, with 10 bases between the two germline ends. This CDR3 contains 15 residues. Germline-derived CDR1 and CDR2 are SNHLY and FYNNEI. Written as DNA, the CDR3 is TGTGCCAGCAGTGACAGATCTTGGAGCAATCAGCCCCAGCATTTT. Translating gives CASSDRSWSNQPQHF.

This clonotype was counted at least ten times. The gene calls are TRBV24-1 and TRBJ1-1; 8 bases align to TRBD1. The CDR3 is 19 amino acids. The junction had 13 bases not matched to a gene; V was cut back by 0 bases and J by 2 bases. Germline V CDR1 and CDR2: KGHDR, SFDVKD. In DNA form, the CDR3 reads TGTGCCACCAGTGATTTGCAGAGACAGGGGATTGCCCACAACACTGAAGCTTTCTTT. It yields the protein CATSDLQRQGIAHNTEAFF.

J is TRBJ2-5 and V is TRBV9, with D maybe TRBD2 (6 bases). V gave up 4 bases and J gave up 5 bases, with 12 bases separating them. This CDR3 is built from 13 residues. CDR1 is SGDLS, CDR2 YYNGEE, per germline. CDR3 residues: CASSPWAGETQYF. DNA of the CDR3: TGTGCCAGCAGCCCTTGGGCGGGGGAGACCCAGTACTTC.

Ten or more counts support this clonotype. This rearrangement joins TRBV30 to TRBJ2-5, with 7 bases identical to TRBD2. This CDR3 spans 13 amino acids. Germline V gives CDR1 GTSNPN, CDR2 SVGIG (reference sequence). The junction had 10 bases not matched to a gene; V was cut back by 5 bases and J by 7 bases. The CDR3 spells CAWAAGPRGTQYF. In DNA, the CDR3 is TGTGCCTGGGCAGCGGGGCCGAGGGGGACCCAGTACTTC.

CDR3 nucleotide sequence: TGTGCCAGCACCTCAGGGGTCCCTGGAAACACCATATATTTT. This gives the protein CASTSGVPGNTIYF. J is TRBJ1-3 and V is TRBV7-2; tentative D call: TRBD1 (6 bases). In germline, CDR1 is SGHTA, CDR2 FQGNSA. Trimming pared 7 bases from V and 2 bases from J, leaving 12 bases between. This CDR3 spans 14 amino acids. The entire variable domain, with the rest obtained from reference TRBV7-2 and TRBJ1-3, is as follows: GAGVSQSPSNKVTEKGKDVELRCDPISGHTALYWYRQSLGQGLEFLIYFQGNSAPDKSGLPSDRFSAERTGGSVSTLTIQRTQQEDSAVYLCASTSGVPGNTIYFGEGSWLTVV.

This clonotype was seen a few times. CDR3 sequence: CASSLAAYGGEAFF. In nucleotides, the CDR3 is TGTGCCAGCAGCTTGGCCGCATATGGAGGTGAAGCTTTCTTT. The chain uses TRBV5-6 and TRBJ1-1, with no clear D. V lost 0 bases, J lost 7 bases, and 13 bases lay in between. The CDR3 has 14 amino acids. The germline gives CDR1 SGHDT, CDR2 YYEEEE.

This clonotype was detected ten times or more. V is TRBV12-3 or TRBV12-4 and J is TRBJ2-5; unclear D gene. Trimming cost V 3 bases and J 4 bases, with 6 bases left between them. The CDR3 extends over 12 amino acids. In nucleotides, the CDR3 is TGTGCCAGCAGTTTCTCGGGAGAGACCCAGTACTTC. This encodes CASSFSGETQYF.

This clonotype has a handful of counts. The chain joins TRBV15 to TRBJ1-5; D unclear. Trimming cost V 4 bases and J 7 bases, with 14 bases left between them. CDR3 length: 14 amino acids. Germline V CDR1 and CDR2: LNHNV, YYDKDF (reference sequence). For the CDR3, the DNA is TGTGCCACCAGCACGTCGGGGTGGTGGCAGCCCCAGCATTTT. Amino acid sequence: CATSTSGWWQPQHF.

In its sample, this clonotype was seen many times. This chain links TRBV28 with TRBJ2-3; 12 bases align to TRBD2. The J segment lost 6 bases and the V segment lost 6 bases, leaving 7 bases of the junction unmatched. The CDR3 covers 15 residues. From germline, CDR1 is MDHEN and CDR2 SYDVKM. Written as DNA, the CDR3 is TGTGCCAGCAGCTCTGCCGGGACTAGCGGGGATACGCAGTATTTT. Translating gives CASSSAGTSGDTQYF.

This clonotype has only a few counts. The chain uses TRBV14 and TRBJ1-4; no definite D call. The CDR3 loop spans 15 amino acids. V lost 1 base, J lost 1 base, and 7 bases lay in between. CDR1 SGHDN and CDR2 FVKESK come from the germline V gene. CDR3 coding DNA: TGTGCCAGCAGCCAAGCGGGTTTAACTAATGAAAAACTGTTTTTT. It codes for CASSQAGLTNEKLFF.

This clonotype was seen repeatedly, ten times or more. The chain carries TRBV3-1 and TRBJ2-1; D perhaps matches TRBD2 (6 bases). CDR3 length: 15 residues. Looked up from germline, CDR1 is LGHDT and CDR2 is YNNKEL (reference sequence). V lost 4 bases to trimming and J lost 0 bases, with 10 bases between them. This CDR3 reads CASSPDGSSYNEQFF. The CDR3 DNA sequence: TGTGCCAGCAGCCCGGACGGGAGCTCCTACAATGAGCAGTTCTTC.

This clonotype was observed a few times. The chain recombines TRBV28 with TRBJ2-1, with 11 bases identical to TRBD2. Germline assignment: CDR1 MDHEN and CDR2 SYDVKM. The length of the CDR3 is 16 residues. The V segment lost 6 bases and the J segment 6 bases; nucleotides outside the gene matches: 10. The CDR3 DNA sequence: TGTGCCAGCAGCCACCAAGCCCTAGCGGGGGGCAATGAGCAGTTCTTC. Translation gives CASSHQALAGGNEQFF.

V gene TRBV6-1 combines with J gene TRBJ2-3, with D perhaps assigned TRBD1 or TRBD2 (6 bases each). The CDR3 contains 17 residues. Deletions cut 3 bases from V and 0 bases from J, with 16 bases between. Germline V gene lookup returns CDR1 MNHNS and CDR2 SASEGT. The CDR3 DNA follows: TGTGCCAGCAGTGAGGGGGCTAGCGCAGCTAGCACAGATACGCAGTATTTT. Its translation is CASSEGASAASTDTQYF.

This chain joins TRBV6-4 and TRBJ1-1; D may be TRBD1 (6 bases). Germline CDR1 and CDR2: MRHNA and SNTAGT. V shed 1 base and J shed 4 bases, with 10 bases lying between them. The CDR3 has 14 amino acids. For the CDR3, the DNA is TGTGCCAGCAGTGACTTTCTGGGGGCCACTGAAGCTTTCTTT. It codes for CASSDFLGATEAFF.

This clonotype was observed at least ten times. The rearrangement links TRBV28 to TRBJ1-1; D perhaps matches TRBD1 (6 bases). Germline V CDR1 and CDR2: MDHEN, SYDVKM. The CDR3 length is 16 residues. V lost 6 bases and J lost 0, with 17 bases in between. The CDR3 here is CASRLNRDPMNTEAFF. The DNA of the CDR3 is TGTGCCAGCAGATTAAACAGGGACCCTATGAACACTGAAGCTTTCTTT.

The chain joins TRBV2 to TRBJ2-3; 8 bases align to TRBD1. The assigned J gene may be wrong: the sequence end matches TRBJ2-7 better. The CDR3 totals 16 residues. Germline V lookup: CDR1 SNHLY, CDR2 FYNNEI. This CDR3 reads CASSSGQAAGGAPQYF. The CDR3 DNA reads TGTGCCAGCTCGTCGGGACAGGCCGCCGGCGGGGCCCCGCAGTACTTC.

As regards this clonotype: This clone may be a read error of a much larger clone one base away. The genes are TRBV10-3 and TRBJ2-3; TRBD2 is a possible D gene (6 bases). The CDR3 contains 12 residues. The germline V gene has CDR1 ENHRY and CDR2 SYGVKD. V lost 11 bases to trimming and J lost 5 bases, with 14 bases between them. The DNA of the CDR3 is TGTGCCGCCTGGATGGGAGGAGATACGCAGTATTTT. This codes for CAAWMGGDTQYF.

In its sample, this clonotype was seen a few times. The chain has TRBV19 and TRBJ1-2; a possible D gene is TRBD1 (6 bases). The CDR3 is 13 residues long. Germline V gene lookup returns CDR1 LNHDA and CDR2 SQIVND (reference sequence). V was pared by 5 bases and J by 8 bases, with 15 bases between. For the CDR3, the DNA is TGTGCCAGTAGTTTGGCAGGGGAAGGCGGCTACACCTTC. Amino acids: CASSLAGEGGYTF.